These T cell receptor beta chains were read from a single sample in a study of blood T cell repertoires in COVID-19. Libraries were prepared by immunoSEQ multiplex PCR; TCRdb keeps only in-frame clonotypes and omits some of them. The table has 150,000 to 200,000 clones, about 83% seen once. Sequencing used PBMCs or T cells enriched from blood (not recorded which). These receptors were obtained from a young woman who had recovered from COVID-19. CDR3s include the opening cysteine and the closing phenylalanine or tryptophan. A D gene is named only where the DNA matches it firmly. Clone size is not always given. Where it is, it says once, few, many or a class for expanded clones.

clone size	V gene	D gene	J gene	CDR3 DNA	CDR3 protein
NA	TRBV28	TRBD2	TRBJ2-1	TGTGCCAGCAGTTTAGATCTCCGGACTAGCGGAGCCTACAATGAGCAGTTCTTC	CASSLDLRTSGAYNEQFF
NA	TRBV2	NA	TRBJ1-1	TGTGCCAGCAGTGAGGAGGCGACTCGTGACACTGAAGCTTTCTTT	CASSEEATRDTEAFF
NA	TRBV2	NA	TRBJ2-7	TGTGCCAGCAGGCCCACGGCCTACGAGCAGTACTTC	CASRPTAYEQYF
NA	TRBV27	TRBD1	TRBJ1-3	TGTGCCAGCAGTGCGGCAGGGGGCATATTAGGAAACACCATATATTTT	CASSAAGGILGNTIYF
NA	TRBV5-4	NA	TRBJ2-7	TGTGCCAGCAGCGCAAACCCAGGGGCGGGGGCCGAGCAGTACTTC	CASSANPGAGAEQYF
NA	TRBV12-5	TRBD1	TRBJ1-2	TGTGCTAGTGCGACAGGGAGTTCGTATGGCTACACCTTC	CASATGSSYGYTF
NA	TRBV27	TRBD2	TRBJ2-1	TGTGCCAGCAGTTTAGCGGGAGGGCCCCTCAAGTACAATGAGCAGTTCTTC	CASSLAGGPLKYNEQFF
NA	TRBV5-5	TRBD2	TRBJ2-2	TGTGCCAGCACCATTGGGGGGGTGGGCACCGGGGAGCTGTTTTTT	CASTIGGVGTGELFF
once	TRBV5-6	NA	TRBJ1-6	TGTGCCAGCAGCTTGAGGCGGTATAATTCACCCCTCCACTTT	CASSLRRYNSPLHF
NA	TRBV5-6	TRBD1	TRBJ1-6	TGTGCCAGCAGCTGGTCGAACCGACAGGGACGGGATTCACCCCTCCACTTT	CASSWSNRQGRDSPLHF
many	TRBV19	NA	TRBJ1-3	TGTGCCAGTAGTCCTCTCCCCAGGTATAAGTCTGGAAACACCATATATTTT	CASSPLPRYKSGNTIYF
NA	TRBV5-1	TRBD2	TRBJ2-1	TGCGCCAGCAGCGTTAGCGCGGGAGTCAATGAGCAGTTCTTC	CASSVSAGVNEQFF
NA	TRBV21-1	NA	TRBJ2-7	TGTGCCAGCAGCAAAAGTAGGAGCGGGGCGGCCTACGAGCAGTACTTC	CASSKSRSGAAYEQYF
medium-sized	TRBV28	NA	TRBJ2-2	TGTGCCAGCAGGGGAGCGTATACTGGAGTCACCGGGGAGCTGTTTTTT	CASRGAYTGVTGELFF
NA	TRBV7-8	NA	TRBJ2-7	TGTGCCAGCAGCTTAGGGACACCCGCCTACGAGCAGTACTTC	CASSLGTPAYEQYF
NA	TRBV5-4	TRBD1	TRBJ1-1	TGTGCCAGCAGCTTGAACAGGGGGAACACTGAAGCTTTCTTT	CASSLNRGNTEAFF
NA	TRBV28	NA	TRBJ2-1	TGTGCCAGCAAGGGTAGCGAGGGCTACAATGAGCAGTTCTTC	CASKGSEGYNEQFF
NA	TRBV5-6	TRBD1	TRBJ1-3	TGTGCCAGCAGCTTAGAGACAGGGGGCGTTGGAAACACCATATATTTT	CASSLETGGVGNTIYF
once	TRBV2	TRBD2	TRBJ2-1	TGTGCCAGCAGTGACCCTAGCGGGAGTGATGAGCAGTTCTTC	CASSDPSGSDEQFF
NA	TRBV10-3	TRBD1	TRBJ2-6	TGTGCCATCAGGACAGGGAAAGTCACTGGGGCCAACGTCCTGACTTTC	CAIRTGKVTGANVLTF
NA	TRBV7-9	NA	TRBJ2-7	TGTGCCAGCAGCTTTAGCGGCACTTCCTACGAGCAGTACTTC	CASSFSGTSYEQYF